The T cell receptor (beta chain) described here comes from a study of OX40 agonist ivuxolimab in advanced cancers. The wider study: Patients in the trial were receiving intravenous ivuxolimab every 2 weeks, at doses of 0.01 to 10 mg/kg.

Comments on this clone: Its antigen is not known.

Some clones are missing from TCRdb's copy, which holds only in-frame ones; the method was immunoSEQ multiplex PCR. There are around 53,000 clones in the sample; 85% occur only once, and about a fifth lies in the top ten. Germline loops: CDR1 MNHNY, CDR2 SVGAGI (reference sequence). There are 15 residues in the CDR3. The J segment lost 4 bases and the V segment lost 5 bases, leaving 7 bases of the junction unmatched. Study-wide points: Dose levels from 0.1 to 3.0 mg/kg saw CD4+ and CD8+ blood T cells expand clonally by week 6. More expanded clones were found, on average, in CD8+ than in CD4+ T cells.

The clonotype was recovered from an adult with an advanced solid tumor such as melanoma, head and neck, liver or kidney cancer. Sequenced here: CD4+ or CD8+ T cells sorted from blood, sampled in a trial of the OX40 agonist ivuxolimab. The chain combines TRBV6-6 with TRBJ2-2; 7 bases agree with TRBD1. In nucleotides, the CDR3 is TGTGCCAGCAGTGACGACAGGGCTTCCACCGGGGAGCTGTTTTTT. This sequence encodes CASSDDRASTGELFF.